One T cell receptor beta chain is described in this entry. Trimming shortened V by 0 bases and J by 5 bases, and 10 bases separated the two germline ends. The CDR3 sequence is 14 residues long. Per the germline V gene, CDR1 is LNHNV and CDR2 is YYDKDF (reference sequence). Clones were read by immunoSEQ multiplex PCR, and TCRdb kept only the in-frame ones, dropping some. The sample includes 300,000 or so clones, about nine tenths of them seen just once. This sample is part of a study of blood T cell repertoires in COVID-19. Study-wide background: Samples taken during acute and convalescent COVID-19 were collected in the United States, Italy and Spain.

Participants were placed into cohorts based on the clinical history they reported. Recovery meant two consecutive negative NP/OP PCR tests, professional clearance, or resolved symptoms. The rearrangement joins TRBV15 to TRBJ1-1; perhaps TRBD1 as D (6 bases). The sample taken for sequencing was PBMCs or T cells enriched from blood (not recorded which). This clonotype was sampled from a woman in her 30s who had recovered from COVID-19. Written as DNA, the CDR3 is TGTGCCACCAGCAGAGACGGGGGGGCGACTGAAGCTTTCTTT. Translated: CATSRDGGATEAFF.